This is a list of T cell receptor beta chains from one sample in a study of regulatory T cells in long-lasting Graves disease. One entry per CDR3 protein, called by TCRdb with MiXCR from the multiplex PCR reads. The data hold 390,000 or so distinct CDR3 sequences, with approximately 23% observed a single time. Material: peripheral blood mononuclear cells (PBMCs), obtained when the disease was refractory, from a patient treated with antithyroid drugs. The receptors come from a middle-aged woman with Graves disease. Both conserved end residues are part of each CDR3. A D gene is named only where the DNA matches it firmly. Clone size appears in some rows only: once, few, many, or a class for an expanded clone.

d_call,v_call,clone_size,j_call,cdr3_aa,cdr3_nt
-,TRBV11-1,-,TRBJ2-7,CASSSGQLFSYEQYF,TGTGCCAGCAGCTCCGGACAGCTGTTCTCCTACGAGCAGTACTTC
-,TRBV11-1,many,TRBJ1-1,CASSFAQNTEAFF,TGTGCCAGCAGCTTTGCCCAGAACACTGAAGCTTTCTTT
TRBD1,TRBV20-1,many,TRBJ1-6,CSARGQQNNSPLHF,TGCAGTGCAAGGGGACAGCAAAATAATTCACCCCTCCACTTT
TRBD1,TRBV20-1,many,TRBJ2-7,CSRQGTYEQYF,TGCAGTAGACAGGGAACCTACGAGCAGTACTTC
-,TRBV20-1,few,TRBJ2-5,CSARDLGRGGETQYF,TGCAGTGCTAGAGATCTTGGCAGGGGGGGAGAGACCCAGTACTTC
-,TRBV18,few,TRBJ2-7,CASSPSGGFYEQYF,TGTGCCAGCTCACCTTCGGGCGGCTTCTACGAGCAGTACTTC
-,TRBV7-7,few,TRBJ1-2,CASSYRDNYGYTF,TGTGCTAGCAGCTACAGGGATAACTATGGCTACACCTTC
-,TRBV10-3,once,TRBJ2-3,CAISRETDTQYF,TGTGCCATCAGTAGGGAGACGGATACGCAGTATTTT
-,TRBV20-1,once,TRBJ1-4,CSAIQGNEKLFF,TGCAGTGCTATCCAGGGGAATGAAAAACTGTTTTTT
TRBD1,TRBV7-9,many,TRBJ2-7,CASEKGQGGPMAQYF,TGTGCCAGCGAAAAAGGACAGGGGGGCCCGATGGCGCAGTACTTC
-,TRBV11-2,-,TRBJ2-1,CASRTRDSRDEQFF,TGTGCCAGCAGAACCCGGGACTCGCGGGATGAGCAGTTCTTC
TRBD1,TRBV20-1,-,TRBJ1-1,CSARRQGNFDTEAFF,TGCAGTGCTAGAAGACAGGGGAATTTTGACACTGAAGCTTTCTTT
-,TRBV7-9,-,TRBJ2-3,CASSLAGIRDLVTDTQYF,TGTGCCAGCAGCTTAGCGGGGATCCGGGACTTGGTCACAGATACGCAGTATTTT
-,TRBV6-5,many,TRBJ1-5,CASSYKQGGVRNQPQHF,TGTGCCAGCAGTTACAAGCAGGGTGGAGTGAGGAATCAGCCCCAGCATTTT
TRBD1,TRBV9,few,TRBJ2-7,CASSPQGPPSYEQYF,TGTGCCAGCAGCCCACAGGGGCCACCCTCCTACGAGCAGTACTTC
-,TRBV9,-,TRBJ2-7,CASSGRDSTYEQYF,TGTGCCAGCAGCGGAAGAGACAGCACCTACGAGCAGTACTTC
-,TRBV11-2,many,TRBJ2-7,CASSFGKNEQYF,TGTGCCAGCAGCTTCGGGAAGAACGAGCAGTACTTC
-,TRBV7-2,-,TRBJ1-3,CASSRTPTGNTIYF,TGTGCCAGCAGTCGGACCCCCACTGGAAACACCATATATTTT
-,TRBV5-1,few,TRBJ2-1,CASSLLRGSYNEQSF,TGCGCCAGCAGCTTGTTGCGGGGCTCCTACAATGAGCAGTCCTTC
-,TRBV6-5,-,TRBJ1-2,CASSYSTPGAHGYTF,TGTGCCAGCAGTTACTCGACACCGGGGGCTCACGGCTACACCTTC
-,TRBV7-3,-,TRBJ2-6,CASSLNAVNGANVLTF,TGTGCCAGCAGCTTAAACGCGGTAAATGGGGCCAACGTCCTGACTTTC
-,TRBV28,many,TRBJ2-7,CASSFRVYEQYF,TGTGCCAGCAGTTTCCGAGTCTACGAGCAGTACTTC
-,TRBV20-1,few,TRBJ1-5,CSAREWSGNQPQHF,TGCAGTGCTAGAGAATGGTCAGGGAATCAGCCCCAGCATTTT
-,TRBV27,many,TRBJ2-7,CASKRGRSFYEQYF,TGTGCCAGCAAGAGGGGACGGAGCTTCTACGAGCAGTACTTC
TRBD1,TRBV6-2/TRBV6-3,-,TRBJ2-7,CASLDRGGSYEQYF,TGTGCCAGCCTGGACAGGGGTGGATCCTACGAGCAGTACTTC
TRBD1,TRBV28,few,TRBJ1-2,CASMSGGGRYGYTF,TGTGCCAGCATGAGTGGAGGGGGCCGGTATGGCTACACCTTC
-,TRBV6-1,many,TRBJ2-7,CASSEYVREDEQYF,TGTGCCAGCAGTGAATACGTCCGGGAAGACGAGCAGTACTTC
-,TRBV6-5,few,TRBJ1-5,CASSWGVDDYSNQPQHF,TGTGCCAGCAGTTGGGGAGTTGATGACTATAGCAATCAGCCCCAGCATTTT